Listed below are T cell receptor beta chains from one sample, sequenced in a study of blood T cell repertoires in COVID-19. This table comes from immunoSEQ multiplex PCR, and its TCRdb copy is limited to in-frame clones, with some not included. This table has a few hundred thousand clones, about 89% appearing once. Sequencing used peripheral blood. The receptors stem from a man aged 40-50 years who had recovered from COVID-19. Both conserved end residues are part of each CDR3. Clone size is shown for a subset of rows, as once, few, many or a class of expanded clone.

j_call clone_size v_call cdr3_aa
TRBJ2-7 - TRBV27 CASSLGASGVGEQYF
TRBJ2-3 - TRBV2 CASSELAGEYGTDTQYF
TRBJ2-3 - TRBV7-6 CASSSGGPNTQYF
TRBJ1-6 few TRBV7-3 CASSITPGDSPLHF
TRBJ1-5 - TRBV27 CASRTGDNQPQHF
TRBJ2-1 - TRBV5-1 CASSLGASYNEQFF
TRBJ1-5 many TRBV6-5 CASRRTGGIQPQHF
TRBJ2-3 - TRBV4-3 CASSQDLRRGGLKGYTQYF
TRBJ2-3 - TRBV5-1 CASSFMTGGGTDTQYF
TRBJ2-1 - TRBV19 CASKGTGDLRVQFF
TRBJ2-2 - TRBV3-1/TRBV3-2 CASSQRLANGELFF
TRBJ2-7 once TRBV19 CASSSLTGRLGYEQYF
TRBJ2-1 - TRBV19 CASSTHRGRLNNEQFF
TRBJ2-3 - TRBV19 CASSGRGVTDTQYF
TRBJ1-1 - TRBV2 CASSERPSGTEAFF
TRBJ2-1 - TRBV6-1 CASSERRGNEQFF
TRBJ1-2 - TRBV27 CASSLDRAPYGYTF
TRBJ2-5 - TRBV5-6 CASSWDTGGTQYF
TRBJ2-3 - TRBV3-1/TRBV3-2 CASSRDVSTDTQYF
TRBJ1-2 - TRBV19 CASSLTDRVNYGYTF
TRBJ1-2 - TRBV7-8 CASSRGTGGVHGYTF
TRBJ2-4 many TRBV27 CASSPLTGSELAKNIQYF
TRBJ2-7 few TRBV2 CASSERRGYEQYF
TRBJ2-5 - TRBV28 CASSFLAGGSETQYF
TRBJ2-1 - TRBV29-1 CSVEGGRTSGTNEQFF
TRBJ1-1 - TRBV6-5 CASSYAPRGGAEAFF
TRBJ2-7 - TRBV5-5 CASSPSTSGGASYEQYF
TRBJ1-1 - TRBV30 CAWSSGRAEAFF
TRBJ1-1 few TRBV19 CASSIVLEGAEAFF
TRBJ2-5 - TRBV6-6 CASSYPDSQETQYF
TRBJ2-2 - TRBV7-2 CASSPTRATFTNTGELFF
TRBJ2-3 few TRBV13 CASSRDGLAGGVSTDTQYF
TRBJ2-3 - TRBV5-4 CASRGGVGFTDTQYF
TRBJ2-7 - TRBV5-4 CASSSRSGRIDEQYF
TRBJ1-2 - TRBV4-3 CASSQDRGDYGYTF